Presented here are 20 T cell receptor beta chains from one specimen sequenced in a study of technical replicates of blood from several donors. Measured with immunoSEQ multiplex PCR; TCRdb has only the in-frame clones, and not every one. The sample shows around 79,000 clones, about 91% of them seen only once. The sample consisted of T cells isolated from PBMCs. The origin of the receptors is a human donor in good health. Some clones in this sample may be carry-over from other donors' samples.

The gene calls are TRBV27 and TRBJ2-3; 11 nucleotides align to TRBD2. Germline V gene data show CDR1 as MNHEY and CDR2 as SMNVEV (reference sequence). The CDR3 has 16 amino acids. V dropped 5 bases and J dropped 2; count of bases not matched to a gene: 6. CDR3 protein: CASSLGTSGFTDTQYF. The DNA of the CDR3 is TGTGCCAGCAGTCTCGGGACTAGCGGATTCACAGATACGCAGTATTTT.

This chain links TRBV7-9 with TRBJ2-7; tentatively, D is TRBD2 (5 bases). This CDR3 comprises 16 residues. V lost 6 bases, J lost 2 bases, and 20 bases lay in between. CDR1 and CDR2 from the germline V gene are SEHNR and FQNEAQ (reference sequence). The CDR3 coding sequence is TGTGCCAGCAGTTACACTAGGACGGGAAATCCCTACGAGCAGTACTTC. This codes for CASSYTRTGNPYEQYF.

The gene calls are TRBV30 and TRBJ2-5; TRBD2 matches 9 bases. CDR3 size: 14 residues. Per germline, CDR1 GTSNPN and CDR2 SVGIG (reference sequence). J was trimmed by 4 bases and V by 4 bases; bases with no gene match: 7. CDR3 protein: CAWKPGLAGETQYF. In DNA form, the CDR3 reads TGTGCCTGGAAGCCGGGACTAGCTGGAGAGACCCAGTACTTC.

The J gene is TRBJ1-2, the V gene TRBV6-5; D perhaps matches TRBD1 (5 bases). Trimming took off 0 bases at V and 4 bases at J, with 12 bases between the two ends. CDR3 length: 15 residues. The germline V gene has CDR1 MNHEY and CDR2 SVGAGI. Written as DNA, the CDR3 is TGTGCCAGCAGTTACTCGGAGGGGCAGAGCTATGGCTACACCTTC. Protein: CASSYSEGQSYGYTF.

This rearrangement joins TRBV19 to TRBJ1-1, with D perhaps matching TRBD1 (5 bases). The CDR3 has 14 residues. V lost 5 bases and J 3 bases, leaving 13 bases between the germline ends. Per the germline V gene, CDR1 is LNHDA and CDR2 is SQIVND (reference sequence). CDR3 DNA: TGTGCCAGTAGTCCGGGGGACGGATACACTGAAGCTTTCTTT. Its translation: CASSPGDGYTEAFF.

This chain connects TRBV5-1 to TRBJ2-3; 7 bases agree with TRBD2. The CDR3 totals 14 residues. Germline values: CDR1 SGHRS, CDR2 YFSETQ. Trimming at V came to 4 bases and at J to 1 base, leaving 3 bases not matched to a gene. The CDR3 nucleotides are TGCGCCAGCAGCGCTAGCGGAGGCACAGATACGCAGTATTTT. Translation: CASSASGGTDTQYF.

This chain joins TRBV6-1 and TRBJ1-5; 9 positions agree with TRBD1. The germline gives CDR1 MNHNS, CDR2 SASEGT. V trimming: 5 bases; J trimming: 5 bases; junction bases outside the gene matches: 7. The length of the CDR3 is 15 residues. The CDR3 DNA sequence: TGTGCCAGCAGTCCTCGACAGGGGGGGGATCAGCCCCAGCATTTT. It encodes CASSPRQGGDQPQHF.

The gene calls are TRBV7-6 and TRBJ1-6; D may be TRBD1 (5 bases). V was cut by 4 bases and J by 0 bases, with 10 bases left in between. CDR1 and CDR2 from the germline V gene are SGHVS and FNYEAQ. The CDR3 loop spans 16 amino acids. This CDR3 is CASSSGGSSYNSPLHF. CDR3 bases: TGTGCCAGCAGCTCCGGGGGAAGCTCCTATAATTCACCCCTCCACTTT. Complete variable domain (other parts from reference TRBV7-6 and TRBJ1-6): GAGVSQSPRYKVTKRGQDVALRCDPISGHVSLYWYRQALGQGPEFLTYFNYEAQQDKSGLPNDRFSAERPEGSISTLTIQRTEQRDSAMYRCASSSGGSSYNSPLHFGNGTRLTVT.

The chain joins TRBV27 to TRBJ1-1, with 10 bases identical to TRBD1. From germline, CDR1 is MNHEY and CDR2 SMNVEV (reference sequence). CDR3 length equals 13 residues. V dropped 5 bases and J dropped 10; count of bases not matched to a gene: 7. CDR3 loop: CASSDRGQGLAFF. The CDR3 nucleotides read TGTGCCAGCAGTGATAGGGGACAGGGGTTAGCTTTCTTT.

The chain carries TRBV10-3 and TRBJ1-5, with a tentative D call TRBD1 (6 bases). V was shortened by 6 bases and J by 6 bases, with 12 bases between the two germline ends. CDR1 ENHRY and CDR2 SYGVKD come from the germline V gene. CDR3 length: 13 amino acids. CDR3: CAISSTGGQPQHF. As DNA, the CDR3 is TGTGCCATCAGCTCGACAGGTGGTCAGCCCCAGCATTTT.

The chain carries TRBV7-2 and TRBJ1-3; the match to TRBD1 covers 7 bases. This CDR3 spans 16 amino acids. Germline V gene data show CDR1 as SGHTA and CDR2 as FQGNSA. Germline trimming cut 5 bases from V and 0 bases from J; bases unmatched to any gene: 7. The DNA for the CDR3 is TGTGCCAGCAGCCCTACAGGGACAGCCTCTGGAAACACCATATATTTT. It codes for CASSPTGTASGNTIYF.

The rearrangement uses TRBV6-5 and TRBJ2-7; 7 nucleotides match TRBD1. V gave up 7 bases and J gave up 3 bases; unmatched junction bases: 9. The CDR3 loop spans 14 amino acids. The germline gives CDR1 MNHEY, CDR2 SVGAGI. The CDR3: CASTQMTGSYEQYF. The CDR3 nucleotides read TGTGCCAGCACCCAGATGACAGGGAGCTACGAGCAGTACTTC.

V is TRBV14 and J is TRBJ2-1, with 10 positions matching TRBD2. The trim removed 4 bases at V and 8 bases at J, leaving 17 bases unmatched. From germline, CDR1 is SGHDN and CDR2 FVKESK. CDR3 size: 18 residues. In nucleotides, the CDR3 is TGTGCCAGCAGCCCGAGGGGTTTGGGGCTAGCGGGAGCCTATGAGCAGTTCTTC. It translates to CASSPRGLGLAGAYEQFF.

This chain uses TRBV4-3 with TRBJ2-2, with TRBD1 as a possible D gene (5 bases). The germline CDR1 and CDR2 sequences are LGHNA and YSLEER. The CDR3 sequence is 16 residues long. The V gene lost 4 bases and the J gene lost 4 bases, with 16 bases spanning the gap. The CDR3 bases are TGCGCCAGCAGCCCCGATATGAGACAGTTCACCGGGGAGCTGTTTTTT. Its protein product is CASSPDMRQFTGELFF.

This clone was seen a single time. This sequence joins TRBV28 and TRBJ2-2; a possible D gene is TRBD1 (6 bases). V gave up 6 bases and J gave up 2 bases, with 13 bases separating them. The length of the CDR3 is 15 residues. The germline V gene encodes CDR1 MDHEN and CDR2 SYDVKM. CDR3 sequence reads: CASSLHRDNTGELFF. DNA for the CDR3: TGTGCCAGCAGCCTCCACAGGGATAACACCGGGGAGCTGTTTTTT.

The V call is TRBV28, the J call TRBJ2-7; 7 nucleotides align to TRBD1. This CDR3 has 15 residues. Germline CDR1 is MDHEN and CDR2 is SYDVKM. With 7 bases clipped from V and 4 bases from J, the junction kept 13 bases outside the gene matches. CDR3 DNA: TGTGCCAGCACCCCTCCCCGACAGGGAAGGTACGAGCAGTACTTC. Amino acids: CASTPPRQGRYEQYF.

The chain employs TRBV27 and TRBJ2-7; 8 positions agree with TRBD2. This CDR3 is built from 17 residues. Per the germline V gene, CDR1 is MNHEY and CDR2 is SMNVEV (reference sequence). Trimming removed 2 bases from V and 2 bases from J; junction bases left unmatched: 11. The CDR3 reads CASSLAGGREPTYEQYF. CDR3 in DNA: TGTGCCAGCAGTTTAGCGGGGGGCAGGGAGCCTACCTACGAGCAGTACTTC.

This clone came up once. This chain joins TRBV4-3 and TRBJ2-1; the D gene is possibly TRBD1 (5 bases). The CDR3 totals 16 residues. V was trimmed by 3 bases and J by 2 bases, leaving 14 bases between them. Germline lookup yields CDR1 LGHNA and CDR2 YSLEER. The CDR3 protein is CASSHATRTTYNEQFF. CDR3 coding DNA: TGCGCCAGCAGCCATGCCACCAGGACAACCTACAATGAGCAGTTCTTC.

The V and J genes are TRBV18 and TRBJ2-1, with D perhaps matching TRBD2 (5 bases). The CDR3 is made up of 15 amino acids. The germline V gene encodes CDR1 KGHSH and CDR2 LQKENI. V was trimmed by 3 bases and J by 3 bases, leaving 12 bases between them. The CDR3 region is CASSPVAGDYNEQFF. CDR3 DNA sequence: TGTGCCAGCTCACCGGTGGCGGGTGACTACAATGAGCAGTTCTTC.

In nucleotides, the CDR3 is TGTGCCAGCAGCTTGGCAGGAATGAACACTGAAGCTTTCTTT. It encodes CASSLAGMNTEAFF. V is TRBV5-4 and J is TRBJ1-1; D not certain. This CDR3 is 14 amino acids long. Germline-derived CDR1 and CDR2 are SGHNT and YYREEE (reference sequence). V gave up 0 bases and J gave up 0 bases, with 6 bases separating them.